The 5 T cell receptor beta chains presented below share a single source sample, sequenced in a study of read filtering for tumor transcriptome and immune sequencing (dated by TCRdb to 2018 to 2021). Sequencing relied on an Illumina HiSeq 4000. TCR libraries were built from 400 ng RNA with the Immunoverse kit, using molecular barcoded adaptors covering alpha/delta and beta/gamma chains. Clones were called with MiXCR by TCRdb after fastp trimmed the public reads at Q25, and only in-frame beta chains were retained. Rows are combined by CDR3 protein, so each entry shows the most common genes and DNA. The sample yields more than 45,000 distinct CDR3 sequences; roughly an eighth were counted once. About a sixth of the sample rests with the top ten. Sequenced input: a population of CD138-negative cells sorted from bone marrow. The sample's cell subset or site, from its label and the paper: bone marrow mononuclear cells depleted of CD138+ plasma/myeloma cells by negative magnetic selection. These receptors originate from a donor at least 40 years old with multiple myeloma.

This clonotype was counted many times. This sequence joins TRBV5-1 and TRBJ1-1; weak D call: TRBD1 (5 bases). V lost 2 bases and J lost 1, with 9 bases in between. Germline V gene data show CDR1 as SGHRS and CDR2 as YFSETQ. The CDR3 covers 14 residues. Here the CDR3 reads CASSFNQGNTEAFF. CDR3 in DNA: TGCGCCAGCAGCTTCAATCAGGGGAACACTGAAGCTTTCTTT.

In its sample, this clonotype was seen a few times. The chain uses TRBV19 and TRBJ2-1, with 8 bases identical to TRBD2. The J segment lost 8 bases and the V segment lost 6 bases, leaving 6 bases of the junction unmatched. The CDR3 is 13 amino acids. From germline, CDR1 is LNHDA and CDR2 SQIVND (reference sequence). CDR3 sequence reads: CASSSGTRYEQFF. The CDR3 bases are TGTGCCAGTAGCTCCGGGACTAGGTATGAGCAGTTCTTC. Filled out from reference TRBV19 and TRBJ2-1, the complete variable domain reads DGGITQSPKYLFRKEGQNVTLSCEQNLNHDAMYWYRQDPGQGLRLIYYSQIVNDFQKGDIAEGYSVSREKKESFPLTVTSAQKNPTAFYLCASSSGTRYEQFFGPGTRLTVL.

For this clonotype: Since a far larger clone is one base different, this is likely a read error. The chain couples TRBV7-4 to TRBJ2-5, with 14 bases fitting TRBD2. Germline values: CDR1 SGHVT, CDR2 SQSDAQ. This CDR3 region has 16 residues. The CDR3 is CACSGGLAGAGGAQYF. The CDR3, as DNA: TGTGCCTGCAGCGGGGGACTAGCGGGGGCCGGGGGGGCCCAGTACTTC.

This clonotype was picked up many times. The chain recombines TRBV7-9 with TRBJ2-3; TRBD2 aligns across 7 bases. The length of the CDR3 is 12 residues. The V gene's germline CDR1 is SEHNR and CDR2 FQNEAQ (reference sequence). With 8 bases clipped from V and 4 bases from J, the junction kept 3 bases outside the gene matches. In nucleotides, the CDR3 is TGTGCCAGCCGGGGACTACCAGATACGCAGTATTTT. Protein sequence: CASRGLPDTQYF.

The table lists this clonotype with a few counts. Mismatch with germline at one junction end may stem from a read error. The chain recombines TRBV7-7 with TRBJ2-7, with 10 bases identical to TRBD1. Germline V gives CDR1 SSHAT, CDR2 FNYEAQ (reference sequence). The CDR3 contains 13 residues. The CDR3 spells CASSRDRGAEQYF. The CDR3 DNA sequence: TGTGCTAGCAGCCGGGACAGGGGTGCCGAGCAGTACTTC.